This TCR beta chain was sequenced in a study of blood T cell repertoires in COVID-19. As for the study in general: PBMCs, B-cell-depleted T cells, or T cells provided the cDNA or gDNA that made up the material.

The CDR3 sequence is 14 residues long. The V segment lost 3 bases and the J segment 9 bases; nucleotides outside the gene matches: 4. Germline CDR1 LGHDT, CDR2 YNNKEL (reference sequence). Sequencing used immunoSEQ multiplex PCR; TCRdb keeps in-frame clones, though not all of them. This sample has about 170,000 clones, with about four fifths found just once. The sample was PBMCs or T cells enriched from blood (not recorded which). The source is a woman in her fifties or sixties in a cohort exposed to, infected with or recovered from COVID-19 (not recorded which). J is TRBJ1-6 and V is TRBV3-1 (or the pseudogene TRBV3-2); 8 nucleotides match TRBD1. The CDR3 coding sequence is TGTGCCAGCAGCCAGCGGCAGGGGGCTTCACCCCTCCACTTT. Amino acid sequence: CASSQRQGASPLHF.